This T cell receptor beta chain originates from a study of T cell responses to AZD1222 COVID-19 vaccine. Regarding this clone: Its cognate antigen is unknown.

Assay: immunoSEQ multiplex PCR; the TCRdb copy retains only in-frame clones and omits some. The sample includes some 150,000 clones, about 87% of them seen just once. The germline gives CDR1 MRHNA, CDR2 SNTAGT. The CDR3 is made up of 13 amino acids. V was shortened by 2 bases and J by 2 bases, with 4 bases between the two germline ends. General study findings and limits: Only six people who got AZD1222 tested seropositive at baseline.

This receptor was obtained from an adult who received the AZD1222 COVID-19 vaccine. This specimen consisted of peripheral blood, obtained 28 days after the second AZD1222 dose. V gene TRBV6-4 combines with J gene TRBJ1-5; no clear D. CDR3 DNA sequence: TGTGCCAGCAGTGACGGAGGCAATCAGCCCCAGCATTTT. This encodes CASSDGGNQPQHF.